The rows below give T cell receptor beta chains drawn from one sample of a study of shared clonotypes between healthy human individuals. The data were produced by immunoSEQ multiplex PCR, yet TCRdb's version contains in-frame clones alone and is incomplete. The data show 2 million to 3 million clones, 80% to 95% seen once. The source material was naive CD4+ T cells from PBMCs. These TCRs come from a man between 18 and 29 years old in good health. Some clones in this sample may be carry-over from other donors' samples. CDR3s leave out the opening cysteine and the closing phenylalanine or tryptophan. Fields, in order: V gene, CDR3 protein.

TRBV5-1	ASSLLVGGLTYEQY
TRBV18	ASSQGQGAIGGGYT
TRBV15	ATSRGGALTEAF
TRBV6-1	ASSDHRVAEQY
TRBV7-3	ASSFDGETQY
TRBV5-1	ASSLGSAGTDTQY
TRBV5-1	ASSLAPGVQETQY
TRBV19	ASSIAASYEQY
TRBV28	ASTEPAGSSGNTIY
TRBV5-1	ASRRLAGGPNEQF
TRBV23-1	ASSQSRGEWQY
TRBV7-9	ASSRLAGGNTDTQY
TRBV6-5	ASSYHPYEQY
TRBV25-1	ASSPRDRGLYGYT
TRBV18	ASSPLPPSAVGNIQY
TRBV29-1	SVEDRGGMVDEQF
TRBV15	ATSGTGHTEAF
TRBV18	ASSPGQGNYEQY
TRBV11-3	ASSIQIGRANLHEQF
TRBV12-5	ASGSTGPGNTIY
TRBV2	ASSESSGTYNEQF
TRBV5-1	ATTSSPGDTQY
TRBV6-4	ASSRELGTDTQY